This T cell receptor (beta chain) was recorded in a study of blood T cell repertoires in COVID-19. Looking at the study overall: T cells, B-cell-depleted T cells, or PBMCs provided the cDNA or gDNA that served as material.

Germline CDR1 ENHRY, CDR2 SYGVKD. The CDR3 totals 14 residues. With 6 bases clipped from V and 5 bases from J, the junction kept 6 bases outside the gene matches. This clone was recorded only once. Authors' data handling: Estimation of nucleated cell counts was performed using reference gene primer amplification. The repertoire was sequenced with immunoSEQ multiplex PCR; TCRdb's copy has only in-frame clones and lacks some. That table supplies the V and J calls and clone size; D and trimming were determined from the DNA. The sample includes about 160,000 clones, roughly 90% of them seen just once. Cohort allocation depended upon clinical history that participants reported.

This chain connects TRBV10-3 to TRBJ1-5; TRBD1 aligns across 8 bases. The TCR comes from a woman in her forties or fifties who had recovered from COVID-19. Sequenced: PBMCs or T cells enriched from blood (not recorded which). In DNA, the CDR3 is TGTGCCATCAGGGGGGACAGGTCCGATCAGCCCCAGCATTTT. Protein: CAIRGDRSDQPQHF.